This is a list of T cell receptor beta chains from one sample in a study of cytomegalovirus exposure and HLA in healthy donors. Libraries were prepared by immunoSEQ multiplex PCR; TCRdb keeps only in-frame clonotypes and omits some of them. The sample carries approximately 150,000 clones, about two thirds recorded once. What was sequenced was PBMCs. The receptors originated from a man in his forties in good health and CMV-seronegative. CDR3s include the opening cysteine and the closing phenylalanine or tryptophan. A D gene is named only where the DNA matches it firmly. Expanded clones are given a class, and other clones once, few, many or no size at all.

NA	TRBJ2-7	TRBD2	TRBV4-1	CASSQKPPTDLAGNEQYF	TGCGCCAGCAGCCAAAAACCACCGACCGACCTAGCGGGCAACGAGCAGTACTTC
NA	TRBJ2-5	TRBD2	TRBV2	CASTPGLAGKETQYF	TGTGCCAGTACCCCGGGACTAGCGGGAAAAGAGACCCAGTACTTC
NA	TRBJ1-3	NA	TRBV5-1	CASSYADWYSGNTIYF	TGCGCCAGCAGCTATGCAGACTGGTACTCTGGAAACACCATATATTTT
few	TRBJ1-1	NA	TRBV29-1	CSVEAQVTEAFF	TGCAGCGTTGAAGCCCAGGTAACTGAAGCTTTCTTT
NA	TRBJ1-5	NA	TRBV6-1	CASSAGHGDRGNQPQNF	TGTGCCAGCAGTGCGGGACACGGCGATAGGGGCAATCAGCCCCAGAATTTT
NA	TRBJ2-5	NA	TRBV29-1	CSQLQGGEATQYF	TGCAGCCAACTTCAGGGGGGCGAGGCGACCCAGTACTTC
NA	TRBJ2-3	NA	TRBV4-1	CASSQDSRSTDTQYF	TGCGCCAGCAGCCAAGATAGCCGCAGCACAGATACGCAGTATTTT
NA	TRBJ2-3	NA	TRBV19	CASRRAYTGDTQYF	TGTGCCAGTCGGCGGGCATACACGGGAGATACGCAGTATTTT
few	TRBJ1-2	NA	TRBV29-1	CSVGQGNYGYTF	TGCAGCGTTGGTCAGGGCAACTATGGCTACACCTTC
NA	TRBJ2-3	TRBD2	TRBV28	CASSYSGSRNF	TGTGCCAGCAGTTATAGCGGGAGCCGGAATTTT
NA	TRBJ2-1	NA	TRBV30	CAWSGLGKTYNEQFF	TGTGCCTGGAGTGGCCTGGGCAAAACTTACAATGAGCAGTTCTTC
NA	TRBJ2-7	NA	TRBV6-1	CASSEMGPGEQYF	TGTGCCAGCAGTGAAATGGGGCCGGGCGAGCAGTACTTC
NA	TRBJ1-2	NA	TRBV5-5	CASSLAGVGSYGYTF	TGTGCCAGCAGCTTGGCCGGGGTTGGTAGCTATGGCTACACCTTC
few	TRBJ1-5	TRBD1	TRBV10-3	CAISDQTGGSNQPQHF	TGTGCCATCAGTGACCAGACAGGGGGCAGCAATCAGCCCCAGCATTTT
NA	TRBJ2-2	TRBD2	TRBV5-6	CASSVRGFPTGELFF	TGTGCCAGCAGCGTGCGGGGGTTTCCAACCGGGGAGCTGTTTTTT
NA	TRBJ1-4	TRBD1	TRBV28	CASSQQGTNEKLFF	TGTGCCAGCAGTCAACAGGGGACTAATGAAAAACTGTTTTTT
NA	TRBJ1-2	TRBD1	TRBV5-4	CASSSQGAGNYGYTF	TGTGCCAGCAGCTCCCAGGGGGCAGGGAACTATGGCTACACCTTC
few	TRBJ1-1	NA	TRBV15	CATSRDEGLIMNTEAFF	TGTGCCACCAGCAGAGATGAGGGACTAATTATGAACACTGAAGCTTTCTTT
once	TRBJ1-6	TRBD1	TRBV6-1	CASSIDRGNSPLHF	TGTGCCAGCAGCATCGACAGGGGAAATTCACCCCTCCACTTT